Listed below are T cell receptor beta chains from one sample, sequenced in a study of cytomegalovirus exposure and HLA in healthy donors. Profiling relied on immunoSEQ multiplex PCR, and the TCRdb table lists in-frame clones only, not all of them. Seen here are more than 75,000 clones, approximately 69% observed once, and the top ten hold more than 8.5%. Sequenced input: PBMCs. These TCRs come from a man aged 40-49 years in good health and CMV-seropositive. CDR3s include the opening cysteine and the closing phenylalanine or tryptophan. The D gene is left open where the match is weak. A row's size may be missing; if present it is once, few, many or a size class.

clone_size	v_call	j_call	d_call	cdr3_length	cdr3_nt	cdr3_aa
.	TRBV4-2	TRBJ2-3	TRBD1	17	TGTGCCAGCAGCCCCCCTCCGGGACAGGGTCGGGAGGATACGCAGTATTTT	CASSPPPGQGREDTQYF
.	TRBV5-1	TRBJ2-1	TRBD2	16	TGCGCCAGCAGCTTGGAGGGGACTAGCGGGAGTTTCAGGCAGTTCTTC	CASSLEGTSGSFRQFF
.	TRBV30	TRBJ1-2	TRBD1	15	TGTGCCTGGAGTGGTGACAGGGGGCGGCCGGGGGGCTACACCTTC	CAWSGDRGRPGGYTF
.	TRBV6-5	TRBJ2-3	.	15	TGTGCCAGCATGCTCCGACAGGACCGCACAGATACGCAGTATTTT	CASMLRQDRTDTQYF
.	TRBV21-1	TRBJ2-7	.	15	TGTGCCAGCAGCACTCCACAGGGAGGGTCCTACGAGCAGTACTTC	CASSTPQGGSYEQYF
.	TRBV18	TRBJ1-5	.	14	TGTGCCAGCTCACCAGGGCAGCCTAATCAGCCCCAGCATTTT	CASSPGQPNQPQHF
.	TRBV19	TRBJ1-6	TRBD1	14	TGTGCCAGTACCCCGGGACAGGGGAATTCACCCCTCCACTTT	CASTPGQGNSPLHF
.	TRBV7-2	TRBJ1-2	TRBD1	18	TGTGCCAGCAGCTTAGAAGTTATAACCGGGACAGGGGACTATGGCTACACCTTC	CASSLEVITGTGDYGYTF
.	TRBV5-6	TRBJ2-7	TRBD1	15	TGTGCCAGCAGCTTAGGGACAGGGAAGTGGCTCGAGCAGTACTTC	CASSLGTGKWLEQYF
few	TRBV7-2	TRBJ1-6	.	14	TGTGCCAGCACGCGGGGCAGGGAGGGTTCACCCCTCCACTTT	CASTRGREGSPLHF
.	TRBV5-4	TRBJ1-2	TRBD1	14	TGTGCCAGCAGTTACACAGGGGGCGGCTATGGCTACACCTTC	CASSYTGGGYGYTF
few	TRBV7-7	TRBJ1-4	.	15	TGTGCCAGCAGACTGGTGGGGCGGACTAATGAAAAACTGTTTTTT	CASRLVGRTNEKLFF
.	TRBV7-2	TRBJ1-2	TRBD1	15	TGTGCCAGCAGCTTCGGTAGGACAGGAACCAATGGCTACACCTTC	CASSFGRTGTNGYTF
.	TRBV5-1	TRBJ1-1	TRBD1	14	TGCGCCAGCAGGTTAGGGGGCGGGAACACTGAAGCTTTCTTT	CASRLGGGNTEAFF
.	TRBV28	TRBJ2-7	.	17	TGTGCCAGCAGTCCGCCGTACGGGGGAAAGGGGGCGAGGGAGCAGTACTTC	CASSPPYGGKGAREQYF
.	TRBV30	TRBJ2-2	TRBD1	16	TGTGCCTGGAGTCTAACAGGGGAGTTCTTCACCGGGGAGCTGTTTTTT	CAWSLTGEFFTGELFF
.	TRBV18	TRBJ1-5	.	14	TGTGCCAGCTCACCACTAGATCGGGATCAGCCCCAGCATTTT	CASSPLDRDQPQHF
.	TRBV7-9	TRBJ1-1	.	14	TGTGCCAGCAGCCCTCGGGTTACTAACACTGAAGCTTTCTTT	CASSPRVTNTEAFF
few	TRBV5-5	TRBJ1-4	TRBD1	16	TGTGCCAGCAGCTCCCCCAGGACAGGGAGGGAGGAAAAACTGTTTTTT	CASSSPRTGREEKLFF
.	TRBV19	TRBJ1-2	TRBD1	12	TGTGCCAGTGGGGACAGGGGGAGTGGCTACACCTTC	CASGDRGSGYTF
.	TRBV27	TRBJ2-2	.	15	TGTGCCAGCAGCAGAACAGGGGGGGGGACCGGGGAGCTGTTTTTT	CASSRTGGGTGELFF
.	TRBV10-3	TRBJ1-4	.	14	TGTGCCATCAGTGTTACGGGGGGGAATGAAAAACTGTTTTTT	CAISVTGGNEKLFF
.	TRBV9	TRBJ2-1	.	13	TGTGCCAGCAGCGCCTCGGGCTACAATGAGCAGTTCTTC	CASSASGYNEQFF
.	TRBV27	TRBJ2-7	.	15	TGTGCCAGCAGTTTACGGCTAGATCTCCACTACGAGCAGTACTTC	CASSLRLDLHYEQYF
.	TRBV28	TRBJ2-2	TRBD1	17	TGTGCCAGCAGTCCATACCCGGGACAGGGCTTGGGCGGGGAGCTGTTTTTT	CASSPYPGQGLGGELFF
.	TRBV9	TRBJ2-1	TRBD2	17	TGTGCCAGCAGCAGGATGGCTAGCGGGAGTTCCCCCCATGAGCAGTTCTTC	CASSRMASGSSPHEQFF
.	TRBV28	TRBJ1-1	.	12	TGTGCCAGCAGGAATCAGGAAACTGAAGCTTTCTTT	CASRNQETEAFF
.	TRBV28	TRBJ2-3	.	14	TGTGCCAGCAGTTTAATCGAGAGCACAGATACGCAGTATTTT	CASSLIESTDTQYF
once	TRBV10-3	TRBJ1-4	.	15	TGTGCCATCAGTGAGTCAGGCCAGGATAATGAAAAACTGTTTTTT	CAISESGQDNEKLFF
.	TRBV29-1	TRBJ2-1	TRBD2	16	TGCAGCGTTGGGGCTAGCGGGATTAGAGCCTACAATGAGCAGTTCTTC	CSVGASGIRAYNEQFF
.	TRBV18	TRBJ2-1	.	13	TGTGCCAGCTCACCTAGCTCCTACAATGAGCAGTTCTTC	CASSPSSYNEQFF
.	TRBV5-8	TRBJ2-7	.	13	TGTGCCAGCAGCTTGAGAGGGTTTTACGAGCAGTACTTC	CASSLRGFYEQYF
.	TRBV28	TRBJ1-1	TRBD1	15	TGTGCCAGCAGTCTCACAGGGGGAGGGAACACTGAAGCTTTCTTT	CASSLTGGGNTEAFF
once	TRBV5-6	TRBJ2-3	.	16	TGTGCCAGCAGCTTGGTCGGAGGGCCTAGGACAGATACGCAGTATTTT	CASSLVGGPRTDTQYF
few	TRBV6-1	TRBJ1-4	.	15	TGTGCCAGCAGGGCCCAGCCGGGCTCGGGAGAAAAACTGTTTTTT	CASRAQPGSGEKLFF
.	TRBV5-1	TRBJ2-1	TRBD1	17	TGCGCCAGCAGTTACCTTTCCGGGACAGGGCACTACAATGAGCAGTTCTTC	CASSYLSGTGHYNEQFF
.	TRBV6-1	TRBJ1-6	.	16	TGTGCCAGCAGTGAACTGGACAGAGATTATAATTCACCCCTCCACTTT	CASSELDRDYNSPLHF
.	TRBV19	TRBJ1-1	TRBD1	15	TGTGCCAGTAGCAACAGGGGAATAGCGGACACTGAAGCTTTCTTT	CASSNRGIADTEAFF
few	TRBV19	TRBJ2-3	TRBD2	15	TGTGCCAGTAGTGAAGGGGGACTAGGCGGAGATACGCAGTATTTT	CASSEGGLGGDTQYF
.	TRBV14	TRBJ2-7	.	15	TGTGCCAGCAGCCAAGTCCTAGCGCGATCCTACGAGCAGTACTTC	CASSQVLARSYEQYF
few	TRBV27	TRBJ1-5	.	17	TGTGCCAGCAAACCGTTAGCGACCGGGACAAGCAATCAGCCCCAGCATTTT	CASKPLATGTSNQPQHF
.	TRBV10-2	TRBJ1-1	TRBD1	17	TGCGCCAGCCCTCCGGGAGAGAAAGAGGGGGCGAACACTGAAGCTTTCTTT	CASPPGEKEGANTEAFF
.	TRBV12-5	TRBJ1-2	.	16	TGTGCTAGTGGTTTGTCCCCCCCAGGACATCCCAATGGCTACACCTTC	CASGLSPPGHPNGYTF
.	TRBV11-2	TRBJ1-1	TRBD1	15	TGTGCCAGCAGCTTGAGGACAGGGGGGAGGCCTGAAGCTTTCTTT	CASSLRTGGRPEAFF
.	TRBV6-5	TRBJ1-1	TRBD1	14	TGTGCCAGCAGCAAGGACAGGATAAACACTGAAGCTTTCTTT	CASSKDRINTEAFF
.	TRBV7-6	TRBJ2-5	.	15	TGTGCCAGCAGCTTAAATATAGCGGTGCAAGAGACCCAGTACTTC	CASSLNIAVQETQYF
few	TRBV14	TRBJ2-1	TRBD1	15	TGTGCCAGCAGCTCTTTCGGACAGGGCGGGAATGAGCAGTTCTTC	CASSSFGQGGNEQFF
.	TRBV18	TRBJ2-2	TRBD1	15	TGTGCCAGCTCTACCGGGACAGGGGGCACCGGGGAGCTGTTTTTT	CASSTGTGGTGELFF
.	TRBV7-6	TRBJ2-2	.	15	TGTGCCAGCAGCTCGTGGACTGCGAACACCGGGGAGCTGTTTTTT	CASSSWTANTGELFF
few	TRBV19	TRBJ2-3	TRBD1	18	TGTGCCAGTAGTACCCGACAGGGATTTTTAACTAGCACAGATACGCAGTATTTT	CASSTRQGFLTSTDTQYF
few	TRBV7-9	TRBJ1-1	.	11	TGTTCCAGCAGTCCCAGGGGTGAAGCTTTCTTT	CSSSPRGEAFF
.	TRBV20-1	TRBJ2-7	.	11	TGCAGTGCTACCGTCAGGGGGGTGCAGTACTTC	CSATVRGVQYF
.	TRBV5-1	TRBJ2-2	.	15	TGCGCCAGCAGCCTCGACATCCAGAACACCGGGGAGCTGTTTTTT	CASSLDIQNTGELFF
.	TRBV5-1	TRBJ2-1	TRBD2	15	TGCGCCAGCCGAATAGCGGGAGGGCCGACGAATGAGCAGTTCTTC	CASRIAGGPTNEQFF
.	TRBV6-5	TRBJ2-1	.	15	TGTGCCAGCAGTACACGGGGTTGGTTGAACAATGAGCAGTTCTTC	CASSTRGWLNNEQFF
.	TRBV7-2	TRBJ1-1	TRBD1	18	TGTGCCAGCAGCTTCCACCGCGGGACAGGGGGCTGGAACACTGAAGCTTTCTTT	CASSFHRGTGGWNTEAFF
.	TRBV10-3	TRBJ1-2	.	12	TGTGCCATCAGTGTGGACGGGAACGGCTACACCTTC	CAISVDGNGYTF